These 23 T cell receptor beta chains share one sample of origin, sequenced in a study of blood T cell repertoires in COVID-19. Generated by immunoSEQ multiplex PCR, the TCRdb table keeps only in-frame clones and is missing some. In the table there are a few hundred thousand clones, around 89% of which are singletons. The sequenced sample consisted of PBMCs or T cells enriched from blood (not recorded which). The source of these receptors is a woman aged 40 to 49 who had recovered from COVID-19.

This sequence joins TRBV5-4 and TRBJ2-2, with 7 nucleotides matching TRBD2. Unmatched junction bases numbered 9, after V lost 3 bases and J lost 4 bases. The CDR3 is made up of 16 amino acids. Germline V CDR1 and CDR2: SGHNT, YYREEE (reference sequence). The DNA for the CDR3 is TGTGCCAGCAGCTCGCCGGGGGGACGGGGCACCGGGGAGCTGTTTTTT. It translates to CASSSPGGRGTGELFF.

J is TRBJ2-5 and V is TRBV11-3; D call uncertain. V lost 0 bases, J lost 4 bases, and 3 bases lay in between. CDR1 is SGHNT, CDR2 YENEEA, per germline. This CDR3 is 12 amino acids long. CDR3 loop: CASSLDIETQYF. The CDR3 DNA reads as TGTGCCAGCAGCTTAGATATAGAGACCCAGTACTTC.

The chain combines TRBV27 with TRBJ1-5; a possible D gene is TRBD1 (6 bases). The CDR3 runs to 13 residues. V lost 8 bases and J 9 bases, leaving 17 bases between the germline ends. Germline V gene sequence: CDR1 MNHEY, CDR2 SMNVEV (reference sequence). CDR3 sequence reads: CASGGGGQVPQHF. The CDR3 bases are TGTGCCAGCGGGGGAGGGGGGCAAGTGCCCCAGCATTTT.

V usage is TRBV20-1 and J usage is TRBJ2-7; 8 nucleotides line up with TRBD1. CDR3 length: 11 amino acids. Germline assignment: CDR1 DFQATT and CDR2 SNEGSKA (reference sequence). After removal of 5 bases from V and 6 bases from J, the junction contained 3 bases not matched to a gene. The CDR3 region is CSAPTGAEQYF. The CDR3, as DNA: TGCAGTGCTCCGACAGGGGCCGAGCAGTACTTC.

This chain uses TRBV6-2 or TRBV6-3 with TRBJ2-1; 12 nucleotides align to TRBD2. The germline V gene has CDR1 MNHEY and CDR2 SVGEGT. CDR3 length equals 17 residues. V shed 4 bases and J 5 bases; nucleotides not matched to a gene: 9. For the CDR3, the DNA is TGTGCCAGCAGTTTACTAGCGGGAGGCCTTTGGAACAATGAGCAGTTCTTC. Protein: CASSLLAGGLWNNEQFF.

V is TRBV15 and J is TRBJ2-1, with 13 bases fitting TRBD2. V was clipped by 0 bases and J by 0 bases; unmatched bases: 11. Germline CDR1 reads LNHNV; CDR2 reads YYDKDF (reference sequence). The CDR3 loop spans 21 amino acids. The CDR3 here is CATSRDLTSGRFLSSYNEQFF. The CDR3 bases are TGTGCCACCAGCAGAGATCTGACTAGCGGGAGGTTCCTGAGCTCCTACAATGAGCAGTTCTTC.

The chain's CDR3 is CASSPQGGSSYNEQFF. In DNA, the CDR3 is TGTGCCAGCAGCCCCCAAGGGGGAAGCTCCTACAATGAGCAGTTCTTC. The chain carries TRBV5-4 and TRBJ2-1, with D possibly TRBD1 on 6 matching bases. CDR3 length: 16 residues. Germline CDR1 and CDR2: SGHNT and YYREEE (reference sequence). Deletions cut 4 bases from V and 0 bases from J, with 14 bases between.

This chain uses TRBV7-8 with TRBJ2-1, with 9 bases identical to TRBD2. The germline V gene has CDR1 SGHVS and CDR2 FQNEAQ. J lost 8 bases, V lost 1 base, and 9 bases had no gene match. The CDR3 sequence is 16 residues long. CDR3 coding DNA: TGTGCCAGCAGCTTAGGCGGTAGCGGGGGTCTGGATGAGCAGTTCTTC. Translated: CASSLGGSGGLDEQFF.

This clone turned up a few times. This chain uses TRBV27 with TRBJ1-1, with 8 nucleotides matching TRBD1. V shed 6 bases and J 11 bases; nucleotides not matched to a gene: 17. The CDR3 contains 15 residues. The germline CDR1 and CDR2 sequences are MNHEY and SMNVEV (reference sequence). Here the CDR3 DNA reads TGTGCCAGCAGCGTGAACAGGGGGTTCTTCGCGGGGGCTTTCTTT. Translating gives CASSVNRGFFAGAFF.

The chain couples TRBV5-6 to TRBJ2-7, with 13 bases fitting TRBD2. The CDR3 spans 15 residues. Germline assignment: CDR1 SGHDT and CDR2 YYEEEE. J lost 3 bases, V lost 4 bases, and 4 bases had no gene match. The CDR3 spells CASSPGLAGDYEQYF. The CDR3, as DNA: TGTGCCAGCAGCCCTGGACTAGCGGGAGACTACGAGCAGTACTTC.

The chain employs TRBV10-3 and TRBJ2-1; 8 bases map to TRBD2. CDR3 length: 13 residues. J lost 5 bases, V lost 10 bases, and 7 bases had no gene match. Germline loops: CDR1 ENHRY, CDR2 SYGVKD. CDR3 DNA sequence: TGTGCCACGTTAGCGGGAACCAACAATGAGCAGTTCTTC. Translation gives CATLAGTNNEQFF.

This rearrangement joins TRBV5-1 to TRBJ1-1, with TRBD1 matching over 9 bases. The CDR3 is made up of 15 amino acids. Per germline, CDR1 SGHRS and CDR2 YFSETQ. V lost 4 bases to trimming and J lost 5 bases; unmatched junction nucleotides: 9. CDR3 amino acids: CASSPIDRGGTEAFF. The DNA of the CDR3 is TGCGCCAGCAGCCCGATCGACAGGGGGGGTACTGAAGCTTTCTTT.

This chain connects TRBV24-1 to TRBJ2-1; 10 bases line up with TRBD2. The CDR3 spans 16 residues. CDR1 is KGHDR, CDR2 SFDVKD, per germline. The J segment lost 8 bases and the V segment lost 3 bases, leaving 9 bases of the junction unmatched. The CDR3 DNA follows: TGTGCCACCAGTGATCGAAGCGGGAGGGCCGCAGATGAGCAGTTCTTC. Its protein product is CATSDRSGRAADEQFF.

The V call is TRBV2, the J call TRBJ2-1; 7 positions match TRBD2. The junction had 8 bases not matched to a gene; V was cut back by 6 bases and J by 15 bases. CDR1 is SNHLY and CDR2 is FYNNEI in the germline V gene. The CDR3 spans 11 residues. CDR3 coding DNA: TGTGCCAGCAGCAATAGCGGGTTGGGGTTCTTC. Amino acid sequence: CASSNSGLGFF. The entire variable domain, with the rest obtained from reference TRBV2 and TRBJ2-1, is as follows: EPEVTQTPSHQVTQMGQEVILRCVPISNHLYFYWYRQILGQKVEFLVSFYNNEISEKSEIFDDQFSVERPDGSNFTLKIRSTKLEDSAMYFCASSNSGLGFFGPGTRLTVL.

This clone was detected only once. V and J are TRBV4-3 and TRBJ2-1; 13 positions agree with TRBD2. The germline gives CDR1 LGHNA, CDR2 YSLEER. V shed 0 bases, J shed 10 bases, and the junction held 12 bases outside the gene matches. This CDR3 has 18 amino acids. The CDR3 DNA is TGCGCCAGCAGCCAAGATATACTAGCGGGAGGGCCTATTGGAGAGCAGTTCTTC. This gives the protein CASSQDILAGGPIGEQFF.

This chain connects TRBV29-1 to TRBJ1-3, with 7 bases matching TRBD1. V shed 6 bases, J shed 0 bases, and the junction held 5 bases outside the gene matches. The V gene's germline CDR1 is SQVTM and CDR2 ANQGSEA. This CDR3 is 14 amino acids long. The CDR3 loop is CSVPTGDSGNTIYF. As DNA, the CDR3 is TGCAGCGTACCCACAGGGGACTCTGGAAACACCATATATTTT. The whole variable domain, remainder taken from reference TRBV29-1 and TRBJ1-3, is SAVISQKPSRDICQRGTSLTIQCQVDSQVTMMFWYRQQPGQSLTLIATANQGSEATYESGFVIDKFPISRPNLTFSTLTVSNMSPEDSSIYLCSVPTGDSGNTIYFGEGSWLTVV.

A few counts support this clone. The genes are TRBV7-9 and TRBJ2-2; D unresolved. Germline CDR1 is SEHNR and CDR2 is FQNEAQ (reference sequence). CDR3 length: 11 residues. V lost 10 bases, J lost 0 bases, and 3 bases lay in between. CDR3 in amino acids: CATSNTGELFF. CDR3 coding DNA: TGTGCCACCTCGAACACCGGGGAGCTGTTTTTT.

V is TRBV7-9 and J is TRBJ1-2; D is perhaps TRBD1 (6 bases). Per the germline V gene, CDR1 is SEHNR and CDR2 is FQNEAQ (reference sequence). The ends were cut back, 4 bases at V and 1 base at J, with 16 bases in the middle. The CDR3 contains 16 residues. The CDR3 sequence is CASSSRQDDINYGYTF. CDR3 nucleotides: TGTGCCAGCAGCTCCCGACAGGATGATATTAACTATGGCTACACCTTC.

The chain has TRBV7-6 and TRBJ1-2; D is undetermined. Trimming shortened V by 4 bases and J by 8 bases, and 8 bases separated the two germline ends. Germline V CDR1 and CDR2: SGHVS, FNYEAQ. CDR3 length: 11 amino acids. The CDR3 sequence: CASSSPGGYTF. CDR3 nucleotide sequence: TGTGCCAGCAGCTCTCCGGGGGGCTACACCTTC.

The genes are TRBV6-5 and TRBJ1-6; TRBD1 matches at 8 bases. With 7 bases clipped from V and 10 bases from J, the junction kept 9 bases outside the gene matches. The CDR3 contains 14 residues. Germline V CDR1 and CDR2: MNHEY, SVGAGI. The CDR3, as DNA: TGTGCCAGCACCGACAGGGGAAAGAGATCACCCCTCCACTTT. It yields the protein CASTDRGKRSPLHF.

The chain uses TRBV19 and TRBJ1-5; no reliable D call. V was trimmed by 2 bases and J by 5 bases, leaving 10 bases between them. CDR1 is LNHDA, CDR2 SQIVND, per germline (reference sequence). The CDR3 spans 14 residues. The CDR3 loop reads CASSIIPRDQPQHF. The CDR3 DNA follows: TGTGCCAGTAGTATAATCCCTAGAGATCAGCCCCAGCATTTT.

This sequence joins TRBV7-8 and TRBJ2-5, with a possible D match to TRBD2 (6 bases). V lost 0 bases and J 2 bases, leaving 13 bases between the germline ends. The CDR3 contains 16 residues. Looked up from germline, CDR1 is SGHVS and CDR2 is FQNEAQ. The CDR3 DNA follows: TGTGCCAGCAGCTTAGCGGTGACTAGTCCACAAGAGACCCAGTACTTC. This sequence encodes CASSLAVTSPQETQYF.

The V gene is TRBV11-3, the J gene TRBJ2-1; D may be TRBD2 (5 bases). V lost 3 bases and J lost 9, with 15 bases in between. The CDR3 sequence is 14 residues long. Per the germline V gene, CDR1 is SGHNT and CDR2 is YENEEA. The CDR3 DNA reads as TGTGCCAGCAGCTTGCATCAAGTTGAGGGTGAGCAGTTCTTC. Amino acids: CASSLHQVEGEQFF.